The rows below give T cell receptor beta chains drawn from one sample of a study of tumour-infiltrating T cells in Burkitt lymphoma. The table came from immunoSEQ multiplex PCR; TCRdb's copy has only in-frame clones and leaves some out. Among about 50,000 clones listed, around 29% were seen once. The sequencing sample was made of tumor tissue. These receptors came from a human donor with Burkitt lymphoma. Each CDR3 is given with its conserved first and last residue. The D gene is left open where the match is weak. Not every row has a clone size; where given, it reads once, few, many or a size class.

NA	TRBV5-1	few	TRBJ2-5	CASSPDSHQETQYF	TGCGCCAGCAGCCCTGACAGCCACCAAGAGACCCAGTACTTC
TRBD2	TRBV9	NA	TRBJ2-5	CASSPREASAGETQYF	TGTGCCAGCAGCCCCCGGGAGGCTAGCGCGGGGGAGACCCAGTACTTC
NA	TRBV7-2	NA	TRBJ2-3	CASSLEGITQYF	TGTGCCAGCAGCTTAGAAGGTATTACGCAGTATTTT
NA	TRBV25-1	few	TRBJ2-3	CASSIALDTQYF	TGTGCCAGCAGTATCGCTCTAGATACGCAGTATTTT
NA	TRBV2	NA	TRBJ1-6	CASSAQGPNSPLHF	TGTGCCAGCAGTGCTCAGGGGCCTAATTCACCCCTCCACTTT
NA	TRBV18	few	TRBJ1-2	CASSPLRLGEGPLRGYTF	TGTGCCAGCTCACCACTCCGTCTAGGAGAGGGCCCGTTGAGAGGCTACACCTTC
TRBD1	TRBV5-4	NA	TRBJ2-7	CASSSRTGGAYEQYF	TGTGCCAGCAGCTCCCGGACAGGGGGAGCCTACGAGCAGTACTTC
TRBD1	TRBV19	few	TRBJ1-6	CASRARDRVNSPLHF	TGTGCCAGTAGGGCCCGGGACAGGGTTAATTCACCCCTCCACTTT
NA	TRBV9	NA	TRBJ2-1	CASGRQTNNEQFF	TGTGCCAGCGGCCGACAGACAAACAATGAGCAGTTCTTC
NA	TRBV18	NA	TRBJ2-5	CASSLSGRETQYF	TGTGCCAGCTCCCTAAGTGGGAGGGAGACCCAGTACTTC
NA	TRBV21-1	NA	TRBJ1-2	CASSKASGDLYGYTF	TGTGCCAGCAGCAAAGCGTCAGGGGACCTATATGGCTACACCTTC
TRBD1	TRBV4-3	NA	TRBJ2-2	CASTKYQGAGELFF	TGCGCCAGCACTAAGTACCAGGGGGCCGGGGAGCTGTTTTTT
NA	TRBV11-2	few	TRBJ2-7	CASSPDTDYEQYF	TGTGCCAGCAGCCCCGACACCGACTACGAGCAGTACTTC
TRBD1	TRBV2	NA	TRBJ1-2	CANAASGTGHGYTF	TGTGCCAACGCGGCGTCCGGGACAGGGCATGGCTACACCTTC
NA	TRBV9	few	TRBJ2-3	CASSLAPLTDTQYF	TGTGCCAGCAGCCTTGCCCCCCTCACAGATACGCAGTATTTT
NA	TRBV4-2	NA	TRBJ2-7	CASSHGTGRNSYEQYF	TGTGCCAGCAGCCATGGCACAGGGAGGAATTCTTACGAGCAGTACTTC
TRBD1	TRBV5-4	few	TRBJ2-1	CASRPASGTGVYNEQFF	TGTGCCAGCAGACCGGCTTCCGGGACAGGGGTTTACAATGAGCAGTTCTTC
NA	TRBV27	NA	TRBJ2-1	CASQSALENEQFF	TGTGCCAGCCAGAGTGCCCTCGAAAATGAGCAGTTCTTC
NA	TRBV5-1	few	TRBJ2-1	CASSLPQNEQFF	TGCGCCAGCAGCTTGCCCCAAAATGAGCAGTTCTTC
NA	TRBV5-3	NA	TRBJ1-5	CARRGSGQITDQPQHF	TGTGCCAGAAGAGGGTCAGGACAAATAACCGATCAGCCCCAGCATTTT
NA	TRBV14	NA	TRBJ2-5	CASSPRVARETQYF	TGTGCCAGCAGCCCTAGGGTAGCGCGAGAGACCCAGTACTTC
NA	TRBV7-2	few	TRBJ1-1	CASSAAGRATEAFF	TGTGCCAGCAGCGCAGCGGGCAGGGCCACTGAAGCTTTCTTT
TRBD1	TRBV14	many	TRBJ1-2	CASSQDRDETGDDYGYTF	TGTGCCAGCAGCCAAGATAGGGACGAAACAGGGGATGACTATGGCTACACCTTC
TRBD2	TRBV18	NA	TRBJ2-3	CASSRGLAARTDTQYF	TGTGCCAGCTCAAGAGGACTAGCCGCCAGGACAGATACGCAGTATTTT
NA	TRBV7-9	NA	TRBJ1-1	CASSNILAFF	TGTGCCAGCAGCAATATACTGGCTTTCTTT
NA	TRBV29-1	NA	TRBJ2-5	CSVEFAGPSTQYF	TGCAGCGTTGAATTTGCAGGTCCTTCGACCCAGTACTTC
NA	TRBV30	NA	TRBJ2-1	CAWSVFQEQFF	TGTGCCTGGAGTGTATTTCAGGAGCAGTTCTTC
NA	TRBV4-3	few	TRBJ1-5	CASSQGIRSNQPQHF	TGCGCCAGCAGCCAAGGGATCCGGAGCAATCAGCCCCAGCATTTT
TRBD2	TRBV7-2	NA	TRBJ2-3	CASSSASGSLPDTQYF	TGTGCCAGCAGCTCCGCTAGCGGATCCCTCCCTGATACGCAGTATTTT
NA	TRBV4-3	NA	TRBJ1-6	CASSARAGGNSPLHF	TGCGCCAGCAGCGCCCGAGCCGGGGGCAACTCACCCCTCCACTTT
TRBD1	TRBV2	few	TRBJ2-7	CASSWDRDKGGF	TGTGCCAGCAGTTGGGACAGGGATAAAGGGGGTTTC
TRBD1	TRBV5-1	NA	TRBJ1-5	CASSITGGEEPQHF	TGCGCCAGCAGCATAACAGGGGGCGAAGAGCCCCAGCATTTT
TRBD1	TRBV20-1	few	TRBJ2-7	CSADRDYEQYF	TGCAGTGCCGACAGGGACTACGAGCAGTACTTC